These 16 T cell receptor beta chains were all obtained from the same sample, sequenced in a study of blood T cells in healthy people across ages. Through a sample-barcoded 5' primer and a J-beta primer mix, a second PCR was run for about 7 to 12 cycles. In TCRdb, the 5' RACE reads were re-called with MiXCR into one record per CDR3 protein. This table holds around 1,000,000 distinct CDR3 sequences, under 30% found once. This same sample was also taken into another study, of T cells of mothers and their children.

Sequenced: blood. The origin of the receptors is a girl aged 2 to 10 in good health.

The chain employs TRBV29-1 and TRBJ2-7; TRBD2 is a possible D gene (5 bases). The end of the DNA is better explained by TRBJ2-5, so the J call may be wrong. CDR1 is SQVTM and CDR2 is ANQGSEA in the germline V gene. This CDR3 region has 13 residues. The CDR3 DNA follows: TGCAGCGTTGAAAGCCGTGCGGGAGAGACCCAGTACTTC. It translates to CSVESRAGETQYF.

This clonotype was counted between two and nine times. The rearrangement joins TRBV5-1 to TRBJ2-7; perhaps TRBD1 as D (6 bases). Germline V gives CDR1 SGHRS, CDR2 YFSETQ. The CDR3 length is 15 residues. With 2 bases removed from V and 4 bases from J, the gap between germline ends came to 16 bases. CDR3 residues: CASSFARTATYEQYF. CDR3 coding DNA: TGCGCCAGCAGCTTCGCGCGGACAGCTACTTACGAGCAGTACTTC.

V and J are TRBV5-1 and TRBJ2-5; the D call may be TRBD1 or TRBD2 (6 bases each). The J call may be faulty, since TRBJ2-1 better matches the DNA end. In germline, CDR1 is SGHRS, CDR2 YFSETQ. This CDR3 comprises 13 residues. The CDR3 sequence: CAGLPEGVGQQFF. In DNA, the CDR3 is TGCGCCGGCCTGCCGGAGGGGGTAGGACAGCAGTTCTTC.

This clonotype has only a few counts. The J gene is TRBJ2-3, the V gene TRBV10-3; 12 positions match TRBD2. Trimming at V came to 2 bases and at J to 5 bases, leaving 5 bases not matched to a gene. Germline V gene lookup returns CDR1 ENHRY and CDR2 SYGVKD. This CDR3 has 16 amino acids. The CDR3 reads CAISEKLAGGEDTQYF. The DNA for the CDR3 is TGTGCCATCAGTGAGAAGCTAGCGGGAGGGGAAGATACGCAGTATTTT.

This chain connects TRBV29-1 to TRBJ2-5; the D gene is possibly TRBD1 (6 bases). CDR1 and CDR2 from the germline V gene are SQVTM and ANQGSEA. V dropped 6 bases and J dropped 0 bases, with 14 bases sitting between them. The length of the CDR3 is 14 residues. The CDR3 DNA reads TGCAGCGTCTGCCCGGGACAATACCAAGAGACCCAGTACTTC. Translation gives CSVCPGQYQETQYF.

The chain employs TRBV20-1 and TRBJ2-7; D gene ambiguous. Trimming removed 4 bases from V and 0 bases from J, with 4 bases in between. Per the germline V gene, CDR1 is DFQATT and CDR2 is SNEGSKA (reference sequence). The CDR3 extends over 11 amino acids. This chain's CDR3 is CSATNSYEQYF. As DNA, the CDR3 is TGCAGTGCTACAAACTCCTACGAGCAGTACTTC.

The chain couples TRBV5-4 to TRBJ2-5; 10 bases fit TRBD2. This CDR3 comprises 18 residues. The germline V gene has CDR1 SGHNT and CDR2 YYREEE (reference sequence). V lost 4 bases, J lost 1 base, and 13 bases stayed unmatched. The chain's CDR3 is CASSPRGAGGSFQETQYF. In nucleotides, the CDR3 is TGTGCCAGCAGCCCCCGGGGAGCGGGAGGGTCGTTCCAAGAGACCCAGTACTTC. Full variable domain (rest looked up from reference TRBV5-4 and TRBJ2-5): ETGVTQSPTHLIKTRGQQVTLRCSSQSGHNTVSWYQQALGQGPQFIFQYYREEENGRGNFPPRFSGLQFPNYSSELNVNALELDDSALYLCASSPRGAGGSFQETQYFGPGTRLLVL.

This chain links TRBV9 with TRBJ2-1, with 10 bases fitting TRBD2. V was clipped by 2 bases and J by 9 bases; unmatched bases: 11. CDR3 size: 16 residues. Germline CDR1 SGDLS, CDR2 YYNGEE. CDR3 DNA sequence: TGTGCCAGCAGCGTGGCTAGCGGGAGCCTTCCCAGTGAGCAGTTCTTC. Translation: CASSVASGSLPSEQFF.

In its sample, this clonotype was seen a few times. The junction does not match germline at one end; this may be a read error. This sequence joins TRBV5-1 and TRBJ2-5; possibly TRBD2 for D (5 bases). The CDR3 loop spans 14 amino acids. CDR1 is SGHRS, CDR2 YFSETQ, per germline. The CDR3 region has the DNA TGCGCCAGCAGCTATGGAGGCCTCGGGGAGACCCGGTACTTC. Its translation is CASSYGGLGETRYF.

This clonotype has just a few counts. V usage is TRBV9 and J usage is TRBJ1-5, with TRBD1 matching 7 bases. V shed 0 bases, J shed 4 bases, and the junction held 4 bases outside the gene matches. Germline CDR1 and CDR2: SGDLS and YYNGEE. The CDR3 length is 15 residues. The CDR3 DNA reads as TGTGCCAGCAGCGTAGGGAGGGGGCGAAATCAGCCCCAGCATTTT. Its protein product is CASSVGRGRNQPQHF.

This clonotype was seen only a few times. The chain has TRBV6-5 and TRBJ2-1, with D maybe TRBD2 (6 bases). V was clipped by 7 bases and J by 10 bases, with 14 bases between them. This CDR3 contains 12 residues. Germline V gene sequence: CDR1 MNHEY, CDR2 SVGAGI. In DNA, the CDR3 is TGTGCCAGCACCAATCGGAGGGCCGAGCAGTTCTTC. Amino acids: CASTNRRAEQFF.

This clonotype was seen more than once but under ten times. This sequence joins TRBV27 and TRBJ2-3; TRBD2 matches 7 bases. CDR1 and CDR2 from the germline V gene are MNHEY and SMNVEV (reference sequence). The CDR3 totals 14 residues. The ends lost 6 bases at V and 3 bases at J; junction bases unmatched: 6. CDR3 residues: CASSHGGVTDTQYF. DNA of the CDR3: TGTGCCAGCAGCCATGGGGGGGTGACAGATACGCAGTATTTT.

The chain employs TRBV28 and TRBJ2-5; 8 nucleotides match TRBD1. CDR1 MDHEN and CDR2 SYDVKM come from the germline V gene. CDR3 size: 14 residues. The V segment lost 5 bases and the J segment 2 bases; nucleotides outside the gene matches: 4. CDR3 amino acids: CASSGRTGQETQYF. The CDR3 region has the DNA TGTGCCAGCAGTGGACGGACAGGGCAAGAGACCCAGTACTTC.

This chain uses TRBV28 with TRBJ2-7, with TRBD1 identical over 11 bases. This CDR3 contains 15 residues. The germline gives CDR1 MDHEN, CDR2 SYDVKM. Trimming at V came to 7 bases and at J to 6 bases, leaving 11 bases not matched to a gene. The chain's CDR3 is CASNAPGQGVFEQYF. CDR3 DNA: TGTGCCAGCAACGCACCGGGACAGGGGGTTTTCGAGCAGTACTTC.

The rearrangement links TRBV9 to TRBJ2-1; D remains ambiguous. Trimming cost V 0 bases and J 5 bases, with 15 bases left between them. There are 16 residues in the CDR3. Germline loops: CDR1 SGDLS, CDR2 YYNGEE. The CDR3 nucleotides are TGTGCCAGCAGCGTAGTGGGGTACCAGCGAGACAATGAGCAGTTCTTC. As protein: CASSVVGYQRDNEQFF.

This clonotype was seen a few times. This chain connects TRBV5-1 to TRBJ1-1, with D unclear. The germline V and J ends were trimmed by 1 base and 1 base, with 8 bases remaining between them. The CDR3 is 14 amino acids. Germline V CDR1 and CDR2: SGHRS, YFSETQ. The CDR3 protein is CASSLYDGNTEAFF. DNA of the CDR3: TGCGCCAGCAGCTTGTATGACGGGAACACTGAAGCTTTCTTT.